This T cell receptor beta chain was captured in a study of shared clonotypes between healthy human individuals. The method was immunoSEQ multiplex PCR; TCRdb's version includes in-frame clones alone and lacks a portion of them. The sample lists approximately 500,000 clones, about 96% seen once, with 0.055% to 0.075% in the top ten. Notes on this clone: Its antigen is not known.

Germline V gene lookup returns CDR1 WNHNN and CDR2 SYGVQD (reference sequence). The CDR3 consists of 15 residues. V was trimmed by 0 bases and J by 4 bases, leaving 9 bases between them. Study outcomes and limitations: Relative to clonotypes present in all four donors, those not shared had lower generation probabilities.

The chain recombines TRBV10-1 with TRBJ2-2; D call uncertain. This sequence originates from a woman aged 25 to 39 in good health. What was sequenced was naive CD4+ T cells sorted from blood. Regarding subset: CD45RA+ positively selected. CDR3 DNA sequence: TGCGCCAGCAGTGAGTCGGTCCTTCGCACCGGGGAGCTGTTTTTT. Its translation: CASSESVLRTGELFF.